Listed here are 17 T cell receptor beta chains from one sample, sequenced in a study of T cell clonality in common variable immunodeficiency. General study results and limits: Reportedly, TCR beta sequences from common variable immunodeficiency showed fewer deletions and N-nucleotide insertions.

No antigen has been assigned to these receptors. The repertoire was sequenced with immunoSEQ multiplex PCR; TCRdb's copy has only in-frame clones and lacks some. The table lists about 34,000 clones, no singletons, with under 8.5% in the top ten. The specimen sequenced was peripheral blood mononuclear cells. The source of these receptors is a human donor with common variable immunodeficiency.

Of note for this clone: The DNA ends 3 residues before the CDR3 does, and the rest of the CDR3 is filled in from the germline J gene. The chain combines TRBV6-4 with TRBJ1-6, with 7 bases matching TRBD1. The CDR3 has 14 amino acids. V dropped 6 bases and J dropped 6; count of bases not matched to a gene: 5. CDR1 is MRHNA and CDR2 is SNTAGT in the germline V gene. Incomplete CDR3 DNA: TGTGCCAGCAGCTCAAGACAGGGTAATTCACCC. As protein: CASSSRQGNSP. The whole CDR3 protein reads CASSSRQGNSPLHF.

This clone was found many times. The CDR3 end falls 3 residues outside the read, so it is completed with the germline J gene. The V and J genes are TRBV20-1 and TRBJ1-4; D is unclear. The CDR3 is made up of 13 amino acids. Germline lookup yields CDR1 DFQATT and CDR2 SNEGSKA (reference sequence). V shed 6 bases and J shed 3 bases, with 11 bases lying between them. The sequenced CDR3 bases are TGCAGTGCCTGGTCAGGCCCTAATGAAAAA. Translation: CSAWSGPNEK. The complete CDR3 reads CSAWSGPNEKLFF.

This clone occurred many times. The read ends 3 residues shy of where the CDR3 ends; the end is completed using the germline J gene. The chain is built from TRBV18 and TRBJ1-6, with TRBD1 matching over 9 bases. Germline lookup yields CDR1 KGHSH and CDR2 LQKENI. The CDR3 is 16 amino acids. V was clipped by 1 base and J by 10 bases; unmatched bases: 8. CDR3 amino acids: CASSPQGQGGGSPLHF. The sequenced CDR3 bases are TGTGCCAGCTCACCACAGGGACAGGGTGGTGGCTCACCC.

There are a few counts of this clone. The CDR3 end lies 3 residues beyond the end of the read and is filled in from the germline J gene. The rearrangement uses TRBV20-1 and TRBJ1-1; a possible D gene is TRBD1 (6 bases). V lost 1 base and J lost 7, with 7 bases in between. The CDR3 totals 11 residues. Germline V gene lookup returns CDR1 DFQATT and CDR2 SNEGSKA (reference sequence). The part of the CDR3 DNA that was read is TGCAGTGCTAGAGCACAGGGTGAA. Protein sequence: CSARAQGE. The entire CDR3 is CSARAQGEAFF.

This clone was observed many times. The read ends 3 residues early relative to the CDR3; the germline J gene fills the gap. This chain joins TRBV7-7 and TRBJ2-1, with 11 bases that match TRBD1. Trimming took 5 bases from V and 6 from J; bases not matched to a gene: 3. There are 14 residues in the CDR3. Germline CDR1 SSHAT, CDR2 FNYEAQ (reference sequence). The CDR3 sequence: CASSRDRGSNEQFF. CDR3 DNA, as far as it was read: TGTGCCAGCAGCCGGGACAGGGGGTCCAATGAG.

This clone was recorded at least ten times. Sequencing ends 3 residues short of the CDR3 end; the germline J gene provides the rest. This sequence joins TRBV7-3 and TRBJ2-3, with D possibly being TRBD1 (6 bases). The CDR3 is 12 amino acids. Trimming took 5 bases from V and 5 from J, leaving 8 bases between them. Germline V gives CDR1 SGHTA, CDR2 FQGTGA. The DNA read from the CDR3 is TGTGCCAGCAGCGCGACAGGAGATACG. This sequence encodes CASSATGDT. The CDR3 as a whole reads CASSATGDTQYF.

Comment on this clone: The CDR3 end falls 3 residues outside the read, so it is completed with the germline J gene. The V and J genes are TRBV7-2 and TRBJ2-1; maybe TRBD1 (5 bases). Trimming took off 1 base at V and 5 bases at J, with 6 bases between the two ends. The CDR3 is 13 residues long. CDR1 and CDR2 (germline): SGHTA, FQGNSA. This chain's CDR3 is CASSLDRNNEQFF. The DNA read from the CDR3 is TGTGCCAGCAGCTTAGACAGGAACAATGAG.

For this clone: The CDR3 end is not reached by the read, which stops 3 residues before it; the germline J gene fills it in. The V and J genes are TRBV5-6 and TRBJ1-3, with 8 bases lining up with TRBD1. The CDR3 consists of 15 residues. Trimming cost V 2 bases and J 3 bases; bases outside gene matches: 4. Germline lookup yields CDR1 SGHDT and CDR2 YYEEEE. The sequenced CDR3 bases are TGTGCCAGCAGCTTAGGACAGGGAGGTGGAAACACC. Translating it yields CASSLGQGGGNT. The whole CDR3 is CASSLGQGGGNTIYF.

This clone was counted many times. The missing CDR3 end, 3 residues past where the read stops, is filled in from the germline J gene. The genes are TRBV20-1 and TRBJ2-1, with 12 bases aligning to TRBD2. This CDR3 is 14 amino acids long. The germline V gene encodes CDR1 DFQATT and CDR2 SNEGSKA (reference sequence). V was clipped by 2 bases and J by 7 bases; unmatched bases: 3. The part of the CDR3 DNA that was read is TGCAGTGCTAGATCCGGACTAGCGGGAAATGAG. Its translation is CSARSGLAGNE. The CDR3 in its entirety is CSARSGLAGNEQFF.

This clone was observed many times. Coverage ceases 3 residues before the CDR3 finishes, and the germline J gene fills in the end. The gene calls are TRBV28 and TRBJ1-4; maybe TRBD1 (5 bases). The CDR3 loop spans 14 amino acids. Germline V gene lookup returns CDR1 MDHEN and CDR2 SYDVKM. Between the trimmed V and J ends, which lost 4 bases and 6 bases, there was a span of 12 bases. Incomplete CDR3 DNA: TGTGCCAGCAGTTACGGCGGGACTTATGAAAAA. It specifies CASSYGGTYEK. The full CDR3 sequence reads CASSYGGTYEKLFF.

As to this clone: Coverage ceases 3 residues before the CDR3 finishes, and the germline J gene fills in the end. The chain couples TRBV30 to TRBJ1-3, with a weak D call TRBD1 (5 bases). CDR1 is GTSNPN and CDR2 is SVGIG in the germline V gene (reference sequence). CDR3 size: 14 residues. The V end lost 3 bases, the J end lost 2 bases, and 11 bases lay between the germline ends. CDR3 residues: CAWRPGSAGNTIYF. The CDR3 DNA, read in part, is TGTGCCTGGAGGCCAGGGTCGGCTGGAAACACC.

This clone was counted many times. The CDR3 end falls 3 residues outside the read, so it is completed with the germline J gene. The rearrangement links TRBV18 to TRBJ2-1; 10 nucleotides match TRBD2. The CDR3 has 17 residues. Per the germline V gene, CDR1 is KGHSH and CDR2 is LQKENI. V dropped 3 bases and J dropped 6; count of bases not matched to a gene: 11. CDR3 bases read: TGTGCCAGCTCACCTCCAGCGGGAGGGCCAAATCCCAATGAG. Its translation: CASSPPAGGPNPNE. The entire CDR3 sequence reads CASSPPAGGPNPNEQFF.

A few counts support this clone. The read gets to within 3 residues of the CDR3 end, and the germline J gene fills in the rest. The J gene is TRBJ2-7, the V gene TRBV30; 7 bases map to TRBD2. With V trimmed by 4 bases and J by 6 bases, 9 bases remained unmatched. The CDR3 contains 13 residues. CDR1 GTSNPN and CDR2 SVGIG come from the germline V gene (reference sequence). The CDR3 protein is CAWTPGPSGEQYF. Incomplete CDR3 DNA: TGTGCCTGGACCCCGGGGCCTAGCGGCGAG.

The sequenced part of the CDR3 DNA is TGTGCCTGGAGTGGGTCGGTCCAAGGGGACAAGACC. Its protein is CAWSGSVQGDKT. The CDR3 as a whole reads CAWSGSVQGDKTQYF. The chain recombines TRBV30 with TRBJ2-5; possible D gene TRBD1, 6 bases. Read data end 3 residues before the CDR3 end; the end is taken from the germline J gene. CDR1 and CDR2 (germline): GTSNPN, SVGIG (reference sequence). The V end lost 1 base, the J end lost 6 bases, and 18 bases lay between the germline ends. The CDR3 sequence is 15 residues long.

In its sample, this clone was seen many times. CDR3 sequence reads: CASSRVEAGTEAFF. The sequenced CDR3 bases are TGTGCCAGCAGCCGGGTCGAGGCGGGAACTGAA. The chain carries TRBV6-2 or TRBV6-3 and TRBJ1-1; D is undetermined. The read falls 3 residues short of the CDR3 end, and the missing part is taken from the germline J gene. The V gene's germline CDR1 is MNHEY and CDR2 SVGEGT. The CDR3 is made up of 14 amino acids. Trimming pared 6 bases from V and 5 bases from J, leaving 16 bases between.

This clone was picked up a small number of times. The CDR3 extends 3 residues past the end of the read, so its final part is completed from the germline J gene. V and J are TRBV6-2 or TRBV6-3 and TRBJ2-5, with 12 bases aligning to TRBD2. Germline V gene data show CDR1 as MNHEY and CDR2 as SVGEGT. V lost 4 bases to trimming and J lost 5 bases; unmatched junction nucleotides: 8. The CDR3 is 16 residues long. The CDR3 loop is CASSLASGRARETQYF. The CDR3 bases that were read are TGTGCCAGCAGTTTGGCTAGCGGGAGGGCCAGGGAGACC.

This clone showed up just a few times. The read gets to within 3 residues of the CDR3 end, and the germline J gene fills in the rest. This rearrangement joins TRBV7-3 to TRBJ1-6; 10 nucleotides line up with TRBD1. There are 15 residues in the CDR3. Per germline, CDR1 SGHTA and CDR2 FQGTGA. Unmatched junction bases numbered 5, after V lost 5 bases and J lost 7 bases. CDR3 bases read: TGTGCCAGCAGCGAACGACAGGGGGCGAATTCACCC. As protein: CASSERQGANSP. The complete CDR3 reads CASSERQGANSPLHF.